The present entry profiles one T cell receptor beta chain with its context. Its antigen is unidentified. An end of the junction differs from the germline gene, which may be a read error. Between roughly 17 and 31 mg of unsorted bulk tissue served as the source from which RNA and DNA were co-extracted. This record belongs to a study of tumor-infiltrating lymphocytes in primary liver carcinoma. On the study more broadly: Tumors measured roughly 4.2 to 11 cm and were stage T1-T3 N0M0. Study-level points and caveats: Found in all five tumor regions were only about 7-24% of top clones.

Constant-region priming of 500 ng total RNA yielded TCR beta cDNA. Construction of TCR beta libraries relied on three successive nested multiplex PCR rounds employing slightly modified ARM-PCR. In the first two PCR rounds, TRBV1-TRBV30 forward primers were paired with a C-beta reverse primer, and each round lasted about 9 cycles. From the multiplex PCR reads, TCRdb called clonotypes with MiXCR, one entry per CDR3 protein. The repertoire holds around 190,000 distinct CDR3 sequences, around four fifths seen once, with 15% to 20% in the top ten. Germline CDR1 is MNHNS and CDR2 is SASEGT. The CDR3 spans 9 residues.

The sample was tumor tissue from primary liver carcinoma. This TCR came from a man in his forties with primary liver carcinoma and hepatitis B virus infection. The V gene is TRBV6-1, the J gene TRBJ1-2; weak D call: TRBD1 (6 bases). The CDR3 sequence is CASDRKNSF. The DNA for the CDR3 is TGTGCCAGCGACAGGAAAAACAGCTTC.